This TCR beta chain was found in a study of T-cell memory formation after mild COVID-19. V lost 1 base and J lost 3; bases outside the gene matches: 4. The CDR3 consists of 16 residues. Germline assignment: CDR1 LNHNV and CDR2 YYDKDF (reference sequence). Using its own MiXCR run on the 5' RACE reads, TCRdb lists one record per CDR3 protein. The sample has approximately 340,000 distinct CDR3 sequences, roughly 13% seen once. This clonotype was seen a handful of times. This receptor was identified in a man between 18 and 35 years old who had mild COVID-19 (a few samples of this study predate the infection). Cell type and time point are not known. V gene TRBV15 combines with J gene TRBJ2-5; the match to TRBD1 covers 11 bases. Sequencing input: PBMCs or a T cell subset sorted from them (not recorded which). CDR3 sequence (DNA): TGTGCCACCAGCAGAGGGACAGGGGGCAGGGAAGAGACCCAGTACTTC. The encoded protein is CATSRGTGGREETQYF.